The clone carrying this T cell receptor beta chain was seen only once. V was shortened by 2 bases and J by 2 bases, with 12 bases between the two germline ends. In germline, CDR1 is LNHDA, CDR2 SQIVND (reference sequence). This CDR3 spans 15 amino acids. The data are from a study of blood T cell repertoires in COVID-19. The data were produced by immunoSEQ multiplex PCR, yet TCRdb's version contains in-frame clones alone and is incomplete. The sample has 150,000 to 200,000 clones, around 86% seen once. The TCR originated in a woman aged 80 or over with COVID-19, enrolled during active disease. The V call is TRBV19, the J call TRBJ1-2; D unclear. The sequenced sample was peripheral blood. Here the CDR3 reads CASSITRSLNYGYTF. In DNA, the CDR3 is TGTGCCAGTAGTATAACGCGGTCGTTAAACTATGGCTACACCTTC.